Below, 25 T cell receptor beta chains from the same sample are listed, as sequenced in a study of shared clonotypes between healthy human individuals (TCRdb year 2020). Receptor amplification or capture employed the immunoSEQ multiplex PCR assay. TCRdb's version of the immuneACCESS table is confined to in-frame rearrangements and falls short of the full clone set. An unresolved V gene accounts for under half of the shortfall where checked; the remainder is of unknown origin. The sample data list about 2 million clones, and approximately 95% of these were observed just once. Jointly, the top ten make up roughly 1.2% of the sample. For the CD8 naive samples, CD45RO-negative cells were positively selected for CCR7, yielding a CD45RA+CCR7+ population from which TemRA cells were excluded. The sample consisted of naive CD8+ T cells sorted from blood. Reading the label with the study, this specimen's cell subset or site is: CD45RA+CCR7+. The receptor set was obtained from a man aged 18 to 30 in good health.

V usage is TRBV27 and J usage is TRBJ1-4, with D possibly TRBD1 on 5 matching bases. The CDR3 runs 16 residues. The germline gives CDR1 MNHEY, CDR2 SMNVEV (reference sequence). Trimming removed 6 bases from V and 4 bases from J, with 18 bases in between. The CDR3 spells CASSTRRQTYNEKLFF. CDR3 bases: TGTGCCAGCAGCACCCGACGACAGACCTATAATGAAAAACTGTTTTTT.

This chain connects TRBV6-5 to TRBJ1-5, with a tentative D call TRBD1 (5 bases). This CDR3 comprises 16 residues. V shed 2 bases and J shed 1 base, with 12 bases lying between them. Germline CDR1 MNHEY, CDR2 SVGAGI. The CDR3 reads CASSYPDTGSNQPQHF. The CDR3 nucleotides are TGTGCCAGCAGTTACCCGGACACGGGGAGCAATCAGCCCCAGCATTTT.

V gene TRBV9 combines with J gene TRBJ2-1; perhaps TRBD2 as D (5 bases). This CDR3 is 17 amino acids long. V shed 0 bases and J shed 4 bases, with 17 bases lying between them. Germline CDR1 is SGDLS and CDR2 is YYNGEE. The CDR3 region is CASSVDFLADAYNEQFF. CDR3 DNA sequence: TGTGCCAGCAGCGTAGATTTCCTAGCAGATGCATACAATGAGCAGTTCTTC.

In DNA form, the CDR3 reads TGCAGCGCCGAAGAGGGGACTAGCGGGGGGGCACAAGAGACCCAGTACTTC. Residues: CSAEEGTSGGAQETQYF. The chain links TRBV29-1 to TRBJ2-5; 16 positions agree with TRBD2. Germline-derived CDR1 and CDR2 are SQVTM and ANQGSEA. This CDR3 comprises 17 residues. J lost 2 bases, V lost 7 bases, and 10 bases had no gene match.

The chain couples TRBV14 to TRBJ2-7, with TRBD1 as a possible D gene (5 bases). The germline V and J ends were trimmed by 6 bases and 3 bases, with 24 bases remaining between them. The V gene's germline CDR1 is SGHDN and CDR2 FVKESK. The CDR3 is 17 amino acids. CDR3 protein: CASRRGGANEPYYEQYF. CDR3 DNA: TGTGCCAGCAGGCGAGGTGGGGCCAACGAACCATACTACGAGCAGTACTTC.

The chain combines TRBV5-6 with TRBJ2-1; TRBD2 agrees at 15 bases. The germline V gene encodes CDR1 SGHDT and CDR2 YYEEEE. The CDR3 spans 17 residues. The junction had 11 bases not matched to a gene; V was cut back by 4 bases and J by 9 bases. The CDR3 sequence: CASSPGTSGGPPFEQFF. The CDR3 DNA reads TGTGCCAGCAGCCCCGGGACTAGCGGGGGGCCCCCCTTTGAGCAGTTCTTC.

The chain couples TRBV2 to TRBJ2-3, with D hard to call. CDR1 is SNHLY, CDR2 FYNNEI, per germline. The CDR3 is 12 residues long. Trimming left V 4 bases short and J 6 bases short, with 8 bases between. The CDR3 is CASSAASDTQYF. The CDR3 region has the DNA TGTGCCAGCAGTGCGGCGAGCGATACGCAGTATTTT. The variable domain in full, completed from reference TRBV2 and TRBJ2-3, reads EPEVTQTPSHQVTQMGQEVILRCVPISNHLYFYWYRQILGQKVEFLVSFYNNEISEKSEIFDDQFSVERPDGSNFTLKIRSTKLEDSAMYFCASSAASDTQYFGPGTRLTVL.

This chain joins TRBV28 and TRBJ1-1; D is unclear. The CDR3 has 15 amino acids. Looked up from germline, CDR1 is MDHEN and CDR2 is SYDVKM. V shed 2 bases and J shed 0 bases, with 10 bases lying between them. The CDR3 sequence: CASSLGTGMNTEAFF. The CDR3 bases are TGTGCCAGCAGTTTAGGTACGGGTATGAACACTGAAGCTTTCTTT.

The gene calls are TRBV19 and TRBJ2-2, with 11 bases fitting TRBD2. This CDR3 spans 15 amino acids. The germline V gene has CDR1 LNHDA and CDR2 SQIVND (reference sequence). Trimming cost V 5 bases and J 6 bases; bases outside gene matches: 5. CDR3 coding DNA: TGTGCCAGTAGTCTTAGCGGGGGGGCCGCCGGGGAGCTGTTTTTT. Residues: CASSLSGGAAGELFF.

The J gene is TRBJ2-1, the V gene TRBV11-2; 11 bases fit TRBD1. The CDR3 spans 15 residues. Germline V CDR1 and CDR2: SGHAT, FQNNGV. With V trimmed by 4 bases and J by 3 bases, 2 bases remained unmatched. This CDR3 is CASSSGTGGYNEQFF. The CDR3 DNA is TGTGCCAGCAGCTCCGGGACAGGGGGCTACAATGAGCAGTTCTTC.

This clone was observed at least ten times. The chain links TRBV27 to TRBJ2-6; D possibly corresponds to TRBD2 (6 bases). Germline CDR1 reads MNHEY; CDR2 reads SMNVEV (reference sequence). The CDR3 totals 16 residues. The germline V and J ends were trimmed by 3 bases and 3 bases, with 12 bases remaining between them. The CDR3 is CASSFGGTFGANVLTF. The CDR3 DNA reads TGTGCCAGCAGTTTTGGGGGGACCTTTGGGGCCAACGTCCTGACTTTC.

This clone occurred a few times. Within the sample, other DNA sequences also encode this same CDR3. This sequence joins TRBV4-3 and TRBJ1-6; no clear D gene. The CDR3 sequence is 13 residues long. V was cut by 0 bases and J by 7 bases, with 4 bases left in between. CDR1 LGHNA and CDR2 YSLEER come from the germline V gene. Here the CDR3 DNA reads TGCGCCAGCAGCCAAGACCGGAATTCACCCCTCCACTTT. Its translation is CASSQDRNSPLHF.

This clone occurred a few times. V usage is TRBV28 and J usage is TRBJ2-3; D gene ambiguous. The V gene lost 6 bases and the J gene lost 2 bases, with 3 bases spanning the gap. The CDR3 runs 11 residues. CDR1 is MDHEN, CDR2 SYDVKM, per germline. CDR3: CASRDTDTQYF. CDR3 DNA: TGTGCCAGCAGGGACACAGATACGCAGTATTTT.

V gene TRBV6-1 combines with J gene TRBJ1-3; no definite D call. There are 17 residues in the CDR3. V was clipped by 0 bases and J by 0 bases, with 12 bases between them. The germline V gene has CDR1 MNHNS and CDR2 SASEGT. The CDR3 spells CASSEAPTAHSGNTIYF. The CDR3, as DNA: TGTGCCAGCAGTGAAGCACCGACGGCCCACTCTGGAAACACCATATATTTT.

The chain uses TRBV5-4 and TRBJ2-1; 8 bases match TRBD2. Germline lookup yields CDR1 SGHNT and CDR2 YYREEE (reference sequence). CDR3 length: 13 amino acids. V shed 3 bases and J 6 bases; nucleotides not matched to a gene: 2. In DNA, the CDR3 is TGTGCCAGCAGCTACGGACTAGCCAATGAGCAGTTCTTC. Its translation: CASSYGLANEQFF.

The chain carries TRBV7-9 and TRBJ1-2; D ambiguous. The CDR3 loop spans 14 amino acids. The germline gives CDR1 SEHNR, CDR2 FQNEAQ (reference sequence). Trimming removed 1 base from V and 8 bases from J, with 14 bases in between. The CDR3 sequence: CASSLVSPAEGYTF. The DNA of the CDR3 is TGTGCCAGCAGCTTAGTCTCTCCTGCGGAGGGCTACACCTTC.

The genes are TRBV6-6 and TRBJ1-1; maybe TRBD1 (6 bases). The V end was cut by 0 bases, the J end by 7 bases, with 12 bases between. This CDR3 spans 14 amino acids. Germline assignment: CDR1 MNHNY and CDR2 SVGAGI (reference sequence). Here the CDR3 reads CASSYSWQTGEAFF. The DNA of the CDR3 is TGTGCCAGCAGTTACTCTTGGCAGACAGGTGAAGCTTTCTTT.

The chain uses TRBV6-6 and TRBJ2-7, with 9 nucleotides matching TRBD1. V lost 2 bases, J lost 2 bases, and 4 bases stayed unmatched. Germline loops: CDR1 MNHNY, CDR2 SVGAGI (reference sequence). The CDR3 is 15 residues long. The CDR3 is CASSYRDRAPYEQYF. CDR3 DNA: TGTGCCAGCAGTTACAGGGACAGGGCCCCCTACGAGCAGTACTTC.

The chain couples TRBV4-1 to TRBJ2-3; D is unclear. Germline V gene lookup returns CDR1 MGHRA and CDR2 YSYEKL. The CDR3 has 13 amino acids. With 0 bases removed from V and 7 bases from J, the gap between germline ends came to 8 bases. The chain's CDR3 is CASSQDPEYTQYF. CDR3 sequence (DNA): TGCGCCAGCAGCCAAGATCCGGAGTATACGCAGTATTTT.

The chain recombines TRBV27 with TRBJ1-3; a possible D gene is TRBD1 (5 bases). The CDR3 is 14 amino acids. The germline gives CDR1 MNHEY, CDR2 SMNVEV (reference sequence). Trimming took 3 bases from V and 2 from J, leaving 8 bases between them. CDR3 region: CASSFGTPGNTIYF. In DNA form, the CDR3 reads TGTGCCAGCAGTTTTGGGACTCCTGGAAACACCATATATTTT.

The rearrangement uses TRBV6-5 and TRBJ2-7; D possibly uses TRBD1 or TRBD2 (5 bases each). The CDR3 runs to 13 residues. Germline V gives CDR1 MNHEY, CDR2 SVGAGI. Trimming took 5 bases from V and 5 from J, leaving 13 bases between them. CDR3 protein: CASSPGTVDEQYF. The DNA for the CDR3 is TGTGCCAGCAGTCCCGGGACGGTGGACGAGCAGTACTTC.

The rearrangement uses TRBV6-5 and TRBJ1-4; unclear D gene. The CDR3 loop spans 15 amino acids. V was pared by 3 bases and J by 0 bases, with 8 bases between. Germline V gene lookup returns CDR1 MNHEY and CDR2 SVGAGI. CDR3 residues: CASSYLGSTNEKLFF. As DNA, the CDR3 is TGTGCCAGCAGTTATCTCGGCTCAACTAATGAAAAACTGTTTTTT.

The rearrangement links TRBV7-9 to TRBJ2-7; D possibly corresponds to TRBD1 (6 bases). Germline CDR1 SEHNR, CDR2 FQNEAQ (reference sequence). Trimming cost V 8 bases and J 1 base, with 9 bases left between them. The CDR3 has 12 amino acids. CDR3 nucleotide sequence: TGTGCCAGCGGGGGCGCTTCCTACGAGCAGTACTTC. Amino acid sequence: CASGGASYEQYF.

This clone was counted once. V is TRBV7-8 and J is TRBJ1-1; possible D gene TRBD1, 5 bases. The CDR3 sequence is 13 residues long. CDR1 and CDR2 (germline): SGHVS, FQNEAQ. V gave up 3 bases and J gave up 7 bases, with 12 bases separating them. CDR3 protein: CASSLGGGFEAFF. As DNA, the CDR3 is TGTGCCAGCAGCTTGGGGGGGGGATTTGAAGCTTTCTTT. The variable domain in full, with the rest retrieved from reference TRBV7-8 and TRBJ1-1, is GAGVSQSPRYKVAKRGQDVALRCDPISGHVSLFWYQQALGQGPEFLTYFQNEAQLDKSGLPSDRFFAERPEGSVSTLKIQRTQQEDSAVYLCASSLGGGFEAFFGQGTRLTVV.

V usage is TRBV7-6 and J usage is TRBJ2-3; 7 bases line up with TRBD2. The CDR3 is 15 residues long. Germline-derived CDR1 and CDR2 are SGHVS and FNYEAQ. The ends lost 5 bases at V and 0 bases at J; junction bases unmatched: 5. DNA of the CDR3: TGTGCCAGCAGCCGTACTAGCGTTAGCACAGATACGCAGTATTTT. This sequence encodes CASSRTSVSTDTQYF.